This paragraph covers one T cell receptor (beta chain) sequence. This entry belongs to a study of T cell responses to AZD1222 COVID-19 vaccine. J was trimmed by 8 bases and V by 3 bases; bases with no gene match: 8. Germline loops: CDR1 SGHTA, CDR2 FQGNSA. The CDR3 loop spans 15 amino acids. Libraries were prepared by immunoSEQ multiplex PCR; TCRdb keeps only in-frame clonotypes and omits some of them. The sample lists 150,000 to 200,000 clones, 88% occurring once. This TCR was sampled from an adult who received the AZD1222 COVID-19 vaccine. The gene calls are TRBV7-2 and TRBJ2-1; 9 bases agree with TRBD1. The specimen was peripheral blood, collected 28 days after the second AZD1222 dose. In DNA form, the CDR3 reads TGTGCCAGCAGCTTTCGGGACAGGGCAGTGGATGAGCAGTTCTTC. As protein: CASSFRDRAVDEQFF.